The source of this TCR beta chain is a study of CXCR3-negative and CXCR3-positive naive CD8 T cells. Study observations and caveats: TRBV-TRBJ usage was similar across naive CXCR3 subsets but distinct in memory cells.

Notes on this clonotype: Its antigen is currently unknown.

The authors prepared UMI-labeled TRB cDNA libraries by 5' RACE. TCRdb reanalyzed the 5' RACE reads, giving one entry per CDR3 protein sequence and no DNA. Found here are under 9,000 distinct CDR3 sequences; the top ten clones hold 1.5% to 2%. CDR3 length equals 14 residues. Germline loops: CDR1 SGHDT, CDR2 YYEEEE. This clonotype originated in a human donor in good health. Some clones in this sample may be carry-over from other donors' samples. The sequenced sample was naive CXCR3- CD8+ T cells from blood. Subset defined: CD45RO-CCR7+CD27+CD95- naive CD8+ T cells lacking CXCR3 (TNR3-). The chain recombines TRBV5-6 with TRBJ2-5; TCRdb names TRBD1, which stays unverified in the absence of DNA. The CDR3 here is CASSLEGAWETQYF.